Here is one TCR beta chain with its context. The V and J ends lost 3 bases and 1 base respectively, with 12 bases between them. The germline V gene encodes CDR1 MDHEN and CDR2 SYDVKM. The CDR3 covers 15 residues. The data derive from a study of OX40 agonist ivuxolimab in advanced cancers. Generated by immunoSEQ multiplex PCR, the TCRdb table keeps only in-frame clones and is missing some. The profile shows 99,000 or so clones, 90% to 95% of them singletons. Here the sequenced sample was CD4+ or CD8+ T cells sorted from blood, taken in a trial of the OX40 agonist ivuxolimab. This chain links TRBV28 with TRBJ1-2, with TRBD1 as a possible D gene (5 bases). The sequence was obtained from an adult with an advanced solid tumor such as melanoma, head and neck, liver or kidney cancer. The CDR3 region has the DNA TGTGCCAGCAGTTTGGCCGGGGCCCTTAACTATGGCTACACCTTC. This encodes CASSLAGALNYGYTF.